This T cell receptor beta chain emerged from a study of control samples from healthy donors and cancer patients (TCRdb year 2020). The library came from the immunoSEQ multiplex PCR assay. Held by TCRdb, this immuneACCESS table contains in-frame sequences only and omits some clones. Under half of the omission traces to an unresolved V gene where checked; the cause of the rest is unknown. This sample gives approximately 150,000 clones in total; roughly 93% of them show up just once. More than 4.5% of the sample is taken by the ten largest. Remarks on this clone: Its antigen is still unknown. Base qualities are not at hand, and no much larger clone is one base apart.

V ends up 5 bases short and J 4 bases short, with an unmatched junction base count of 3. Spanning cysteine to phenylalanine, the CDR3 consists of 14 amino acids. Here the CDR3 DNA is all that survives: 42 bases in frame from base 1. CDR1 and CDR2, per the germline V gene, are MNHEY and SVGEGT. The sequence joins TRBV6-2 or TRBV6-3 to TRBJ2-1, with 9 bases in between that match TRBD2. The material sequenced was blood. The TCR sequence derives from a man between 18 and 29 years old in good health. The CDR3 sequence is CASSRGREYNEQFF. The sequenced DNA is TGTGCCAGCAGTCGCGGGAGGGAATACAATGAGCAGTTCTTC.